This note documents a single T cell receptor (beta chain) sequence. The assay was immunoSEQ multiplex PCR, and TCRdb's table has in-frame clones only and misses some. The sample lists fewer than 70,000 clones, about 85% seen once, with less than 3.5% in the top ten. Germline V gene lookup returns CDR1 MGHRA and CDR2 YSYEKL. V lost 4 bases, J lost 7 bases, and 9 bases stayed unmatched. The CDR3 sequence is 15 residues long. This entry comes from a study of OX40 agonist ivuxolimab in advanced cancers. On the study more broadly: Three patients, one with hepatocellular carcinoma and two with cutaneous melanoma, responded partially.

The rearrangement joins TRBV4-1 to TRBJ1-4, with 7 nucleotides matching TRBD1. This receptor was taken from an adult with an advanced solid tumor such as melanoma, head and neck, liver or kidney cancer. The source was CD4+ or CD8+ T cells sorted from blood, collected in a trial of the OX40 agonist ivuxolimab. The CDR3, as DNA: TGCGCCAGCAGCCGAACGGGACAGTTTCGTGAAAAACTGTTTTTT. Protein: CASSRTGQFREKLFF.